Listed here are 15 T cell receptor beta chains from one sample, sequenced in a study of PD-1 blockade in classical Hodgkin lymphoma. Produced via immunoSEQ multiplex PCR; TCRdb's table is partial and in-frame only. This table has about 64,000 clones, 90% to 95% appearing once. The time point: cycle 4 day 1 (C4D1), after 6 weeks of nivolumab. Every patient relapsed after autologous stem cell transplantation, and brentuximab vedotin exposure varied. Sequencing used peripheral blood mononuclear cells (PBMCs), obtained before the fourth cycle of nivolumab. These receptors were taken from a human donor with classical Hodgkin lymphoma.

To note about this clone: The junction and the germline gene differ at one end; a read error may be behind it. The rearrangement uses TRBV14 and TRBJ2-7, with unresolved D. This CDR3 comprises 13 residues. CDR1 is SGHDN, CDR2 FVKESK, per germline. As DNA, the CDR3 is TGTGCCAGCAGTCAAGAGTATGTAAGGGAGCAGTACTTC. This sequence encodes CASSQEYVREQYF.

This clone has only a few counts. In DNA form, the CDR3 reads TGCAGCGCCACCGGAGAAAAACTGTTTTTT. Amino acids: CSATGEKLFF. The J gene is TRBJ1-4, the V gene TRBV29-1; D remains unclear. Germline CDR1 is SQVTM and CDR2 is ANQGSEA. CDR3 length: 10 residues. The V end lost 7 bases, the J end lost 8 bases, and 8 bases lay between the germline ends.

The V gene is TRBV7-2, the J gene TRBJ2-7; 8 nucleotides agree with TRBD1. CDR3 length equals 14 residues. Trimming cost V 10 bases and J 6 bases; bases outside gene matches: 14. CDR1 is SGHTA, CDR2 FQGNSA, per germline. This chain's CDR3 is CATSFSQGAGEQYF. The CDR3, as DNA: TGTGCCACCTCTTTTAGTCAGGGGGCTGGCGAGCAGTACTTC.

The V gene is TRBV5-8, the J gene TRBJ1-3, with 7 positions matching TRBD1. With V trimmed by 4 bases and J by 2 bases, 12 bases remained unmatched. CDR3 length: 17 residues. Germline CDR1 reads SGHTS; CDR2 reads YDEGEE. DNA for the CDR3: TGTGCCAGCAGCAAGGGCCACAGGGGTAGTGCTGGAAACACCATATATTTT. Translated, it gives CASSKGHRGSAGNTIYF.

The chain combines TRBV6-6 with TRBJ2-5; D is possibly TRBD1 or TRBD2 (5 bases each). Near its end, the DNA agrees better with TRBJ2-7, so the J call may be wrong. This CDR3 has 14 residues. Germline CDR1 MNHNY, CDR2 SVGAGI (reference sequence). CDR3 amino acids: CASSYSPEGHEQYF. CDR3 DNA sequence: TGTGCCAGCAGTTACTCGCCCGAGGGGCACGAGCAGTACTTC.

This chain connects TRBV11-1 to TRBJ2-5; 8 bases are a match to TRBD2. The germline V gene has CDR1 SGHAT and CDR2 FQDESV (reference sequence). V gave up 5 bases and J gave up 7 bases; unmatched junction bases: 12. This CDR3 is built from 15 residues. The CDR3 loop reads CASSTQTSATGTQYF. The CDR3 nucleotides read TGTGCCAGCAGCACCCAGACTAGCGCCACTGGGACCCAGTACTTC.

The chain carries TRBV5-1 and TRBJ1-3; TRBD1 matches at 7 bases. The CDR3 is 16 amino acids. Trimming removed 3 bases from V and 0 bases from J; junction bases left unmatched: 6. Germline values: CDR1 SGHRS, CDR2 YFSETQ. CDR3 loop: CASSYGQALSGNTIYF. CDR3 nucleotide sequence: TGCGCCAGCAGCTACGGACAGGCGCTCTCTGGAAACACCATATATTTT.

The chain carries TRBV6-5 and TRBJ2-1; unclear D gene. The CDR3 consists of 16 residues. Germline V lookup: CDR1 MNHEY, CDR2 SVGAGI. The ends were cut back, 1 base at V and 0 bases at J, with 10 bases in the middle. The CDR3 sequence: CASSYYGGSSYNEQFF. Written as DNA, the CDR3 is TGTGCCAGCAGTTACTACGGTGGCAGCTCCTACAATGAGCAGTTCTTC.

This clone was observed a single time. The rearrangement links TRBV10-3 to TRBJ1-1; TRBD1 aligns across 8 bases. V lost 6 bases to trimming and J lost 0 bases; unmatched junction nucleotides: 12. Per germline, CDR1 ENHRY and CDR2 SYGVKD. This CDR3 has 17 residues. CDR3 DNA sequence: TGTGCCATCAGGGACAGGGCCGCTGGGGGTCTGAACACTGAAGCTTTCTTT. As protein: CAIRDRAAGGLNTEAFF.

CDR3 region: CASSSPADRAGGAYNEQFF. CDR3 sequence (DNA): TGTGCCAGCAGTTCCCCTGCTGACAGGGCAGGGGGGGCCTACAATGAGCAGTTCTTC. This chain uses TRBV28 with TRBJ2-1; D possibly uses TRBD1 or TRBD2 (7 bases each). This CDR3 is 19 amino acids long. The V gene lost 4 bases and the J gene lost 2 bases, with 24 bases spanning the gap. Germline loops: CDR1 MDHEN, CDR2 SYDVKM.

The CDR3 protein is CAISGRRELNEQYF. The CDR3 nucleotides are TGTGCCATCAGTGGACGGCGGGAGTTGAACGAGCAGTACTTC. The V call is TRBV10-3, the J call TRBJ2-7, with 7 bases fitting TRBD2. Looked up from germline, CDR1 is ENHRY and CDR2 is SYGVKD. This CDR3 is 14 amino acids long. V trimming: 4 bases; J trimming: 5 bases; junction bases outside the gene matches: 8.

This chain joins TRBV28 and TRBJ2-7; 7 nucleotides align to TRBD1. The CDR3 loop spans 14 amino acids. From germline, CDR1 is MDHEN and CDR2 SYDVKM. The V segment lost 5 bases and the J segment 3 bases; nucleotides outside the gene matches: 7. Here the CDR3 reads CASSTQGPVYEQYF. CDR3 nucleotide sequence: TGTGCCAGCAGTACACAGGGGCCCGTCTACGAGCAGTACTTC. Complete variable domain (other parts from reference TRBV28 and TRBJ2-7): DVKVTQSSRYLVKRTGEKVFLECVQDMDHENMFWYRQDPGLGLRLIYFSYDVKMKEKGDIPEGYSVSREKKERFSLILESASTNQTSMYLCASSTQGPVYEQYFGPGTRLTVT.

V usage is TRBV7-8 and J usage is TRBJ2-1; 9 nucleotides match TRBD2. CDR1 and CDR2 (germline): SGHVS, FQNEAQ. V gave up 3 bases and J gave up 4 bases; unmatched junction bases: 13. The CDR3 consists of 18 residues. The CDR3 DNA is TGTGCCAGCAGCTTCAAGACTAGCGGAATAAGCTTATACAATGAGCAGTTCTTC. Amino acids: CASSFKTSGISLYNEQFF.

The DNA for the CDR3 is TGTGCCAGCAGTCTGGAGTCTCAAGAGCAGTTCTTC. Encoded protein: CASSLESQEQFF. V and J are TRBV2 and TRBJ2-1; D is unresolved. Germline V gene lookup returns CDR1 SNHLY and CDR2 FYNNEI. Between the trimmed V and J ends, which lost 5 bases and 10 bases, there was a span of 12 bases. This CDR3 comprises 12 residues.

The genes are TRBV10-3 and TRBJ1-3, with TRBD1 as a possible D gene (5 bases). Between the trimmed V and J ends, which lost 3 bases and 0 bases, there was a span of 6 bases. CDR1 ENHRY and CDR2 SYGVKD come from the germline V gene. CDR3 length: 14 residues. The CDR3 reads CAISDQGSGNTIYF. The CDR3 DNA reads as TGTGCCATCAGTGATCAGGGCTCTGGAAACACCATATATTTT.